These T cell receptor beta chains were read from a single sample in a study of OX40 agonist ivuxolimab in advanced cancers. Generated by immunoSEQ multiplex PCR, the TCRdb table keeps only in-frame clones and is missing some. The sample carries approximately 76,000 clones, about 92% recorded once. Sequences were derived from CD4+ or CD8+ T cells sorted from blood, sampled in a trial of the OX40 agonist ivuxolimab. The receptors come from an adult with an advanced solid tumor such as melanoma, head and neck, liver or kidney cancer. CDR3s include the opening cysteine and the closing phenylalanine or tryptophan. Fields, in order: V gene, J gene, D gene, clone size, CDR3 DNA, CDR3 protein. The D gene is left open where the match is weak. Clone sizes are given selectively: once, few, many, or a class where the clone is expanded.

V: TRBV7-3; J: TRBJ2-7; D: TRBD1; size: .; DNA: TGTGCCAGCAGCCCTACAGGGGGCGGCGAGCAGTACTTC; CDR3: CASSPTGGGEQYF
V: TRBV7-2; J: TRBJ1-3; D: TRBD1; size: .; DNA: TGTGCCAGCAGCTTAGTGGCAGGGGGGATGGACACCATATATTTT; CDR3: CASSLVAGGMDTIYF
V: TRBV6-5; J: TRBJ2-7; D: TRBD2; size: .; DNA: TGTGCCAGCAGTGACCTAGCGGGGGACTACGAGCAGTACTTC; CDR3: CASSDLAGDYEQYF
V: TRBV6-6; J: TRBJ2-3; D: .; size: .; DNA: TGTGCCAGCAGTTACTCCAACACAGATACGCAGTATTTT; CDR3: CASSYSNTDTQYF
V: TRBV27; J: TRBJ2-5; D: TRBD2; size: .; DNA: TGTGCCAGCAGTCTTCTAGCGGGGGCCTCCTTCGAGACCCAGTACTTC; CDR3: CASSLLAGASFETQYF
V: TRBV2; J: TRBJ1-1; D: .; size: few; DNA: TGTGCCAGCATCCTCGGGGGGACTGAAGCTTTCTTT; CDR3: CASILGGTEAFF
V: TRBV4-3; J: TRBJ1-3; D: .; size: .; DNA: TGCGCCAGCAGCCAAGGGGCCCCGACAGCCTCTGGAAACACCATATATTTT; CDR3: CASSQGAPTASGNTIYF
V: TRBV13; J: TRBJ2-7; D: TRBD1; size: .; DNA: TGTGCCAGCAGCCCCGGACAGGGAAGCTCCTACGAGCAGTACTTC; CDR3: CASSPGQGSSYEQYF
V: TRBV7-3; J: TRBJ2-1; D: TRBD2; size: .; DNA: TGTGCCAGCAGCTTACTTAGCGGGGGGTACAATGAGCAGTTCTTC; CDR3: CASSLLSGGYNEQFF
V: TRBV2; J: TRBJ2-7; D: .; size: .; DNA: TGTGCCAGCAGTGAACAGGACGGCTACTACGAGCAGTACTTC; CDR3: CASSEQDGYYEQYF
V: TRBV9; J: TRBJ1-6; D: .; size: .; DNA: TGTGCCAGCAGCGTAGGGGGCGCCTCTAATTCACCCCTCCACTTT; CDR3: CASSVGGASNSPLHF
V: TRBV7-8; J: TRBJ2-5; D: .; size: .; DNA: TGTGCCAGCAGCCAGCTCTTGGTCCCGGGAGAGACCCAGTACTTC; CDR3: CASSQLLVPGETQYF
V: TRBV5-1; J: TRBJ2-7; D: .; size: .; DNA: TGCACCAGCAGATCGGGGGAATTGGGGATCGAGCAGTACTTC; CDR3: CTSRSGELGIEQYF
V: TRBV10-3; J: TRBJ2-5; D: TRBD2; size: .; DNA: TGTGCCATCAGTGGGCGGCGGGGGGCCCCCCAAGAGACCCAGTACTTC; CDR3: CAISGRRGAPQETQYF
V: TRBV4-1; J: TRBJ1-2; D: .; size: once; DNA: TGCGCCAGCAGCGATCTCTCCGGGTCAAACTATGGCTACACCTTC; CDR3: CASSDLSGSNYGYTF
V: TRBV10-3; J: TRBJ2-1; D: .; size: .; DNA: TGTGCCATCAGTGACTTGAGAGTGCTCTCCTACAATGAGCAGTTCTTC; CDR3: CAISDLRVLSYNEQFF
V: TRBV23-1; J: TRBJ2-1; D: .; size: .; DNA: TGCGCCAGCAGTCAATGGGCCGTAGCGGCATCCTACAATGAGCAGTTCTTC; CDR3: CASSQWAVAASYNEQFF
V: TRBV27; J: TRBJ2-2; D: TRBD2; size: .; DNA: TGTGCCAGCAGCCCTCGAAAGCGGGGGCTAACCGGGGGCACCGGGGAGCTGTTTTTT; CDR3: CASSPRKRGLTGGTGELFF